Sequencing of this T cell receptor beta chain was carried out in a study of T cell clones after liver transplantation (dated by TCRdb to about 2019). About the full investigation: Samples were obtained from ITN030ST, a randomized trial in which withdrawal of immunosuppression was attempted within 2 years of liver transplantation. No induction therapy was given to the subjects, and standard immunosuppression was administered until randomization at 12-24 months post-transplant. Donor-reactive T cell clones were identified by TCRbeta sequencing after a pre-transplant mixed lymphocyte reaction and then tracked in post-transplant blood. As an antigen-independent comparator for donor-reactive sequences, third party-reactive TCRbeta sequences were also identified from pre-transplant MLRs. Blood samples were collected pre-transplant, then pre-randomization ahead of withdrawal, and finally post-randomization once withdrawal had either been completed or failed. Three of the eight recipients were HCV-positive; the others were transplanted for non-autoimmune, non-viral indications. Tolerance was defined as complete immunosuppression withdrawal for at least one year with no rise in liver enzymes beyond twice the upper limit of normal. The study cohort included 8 liver transplant recipients, of whom 3 were classified as tolerant and 5 as non-tolerant. General study outcomes and caveats: In 5 of 8 subjects, circulating donor-reactive CD4 TCRbeta sequences decreased significantly after transplant, regardless of tolerance or HCV status. In two subjects, low numbers of available donor cells limited the measurable donor-reactive repertoire. Once repertoire turnover was taken into account, donor-reactive detection showed a significant reduction for CD4 in 7 of 8 subjects and for CD8 in 8 of 8. The conclusions were preliminary, being limited by small, heterogeneous patient numbers and by non-standardized post-transplant time points. Without allograft tissue specimens, donor-reactive T cells may have migrated into the graft rather than being deleted. A greater decline was seen for donor-reactive sequences than for third party-reactive sequences, suggesting partial antigen-specific deletion unrelated to withdrawal success.

High-throughput TCRbeta CDR3 sequencing of frozen genomic DNA was performed by immunoSEQ, with PCR amplification, mapping, bias correction and internal controls included. In the original analysis: Productive rearrangements were kept, and unique TCRbeta sequences were defined by CDR3 nucleotide sequence plus V and J gene. For classification of a sequence as donor-reactive, at least 5-fold expansion in CFSE-low cells relative to unstimulated pre-transplant cells and a frequency of at least 0.01% were required. To ensure at least 90% detection power, minimum frequency thresholds were set for each subject based on that subject's lowest-template unstimulated sample. Repertoire turnover was measured by Jensen-Shannon divergence between the top 1000 TCRbeta sequences post- and pre-transplant. Changes in detection of donor-reactive sequences were tested with two-sided Fisher's exact tests. TCRdb holds this immuneACCESS table with in-frame rearrangements only. Some clones are missing; in checked studies, unresolved V genes explain under half, and the rest has no known cause. For V, J and clone size, that table is used; D and trimming come from the DNA. Across this sample there are 50,000 or so clones, with roughly 71% seen only once. More than 9% of the sample is held by the ten biggest clonotypes.

Comment on this clone: What this receptor recognizes is not known. The input lacks base qualities; no much larger clone sits a single base away.

Thawed unstimulated PBMCs were stained for CD3, CD4 and CD8 and FACS-sorted into CD3+CD4+ and CD3+CD8+ populations. Each of the 8 studied subjects was randomized to immunosuppression withdrawal. The Qiagen DNeasy Blood and Tissue Kit was used to isolate genomic DNA. The germline V gene yields MDHEN for CDR1 and SYDVKM for CDR2. The CDR3 goes from the cysteine to the phenylalanine over 11 residues. Only the CDR3 DNA is retained, 33 bases long and in frame from the first base. V is clipped by 9 bases and J by 6 bases, and the sequence between their germline boundaries is 9 bases long. Rearrangement joined TRBV28 to TRBJ1-5; too little of a D gene remains to name it. The source is a human patient who received a liver transplant. After a transplant, some of the T cells may come from the graft donor. Here the sequenced sample was CD4+ T cells from blood, taken around 4.5 years after liver transplant. The DNA sequence is as follows: TGTGCCAGTTCTTTAAGTCAGCCCCAGCATTTT. Translated, it gives CASSLSQPQHF. This CDR3, with the reference TRBV28 and TRBJ1-5 proteins standing in past its ends, gives the full variable domain DVKVTQSSRYLVKRTGEKVFLECVQDMDHENMFWYRQDPGLGLRLIYFSYDVKMKEKGDIPEGYSVSREKKERFSLILESASTNQTSMYLCASSLSQPQHFGDGTRLSIL.